Each of the 3 T cell receptor beta chains below was sequenced from the same sample in a study of CD8+CD57+ T cells in acquired aplastic anemia (dated by TCRdb to between 2017 and 2018). For sequencing, an Illumina HiSeq 2000 was employed. Profiling of TCR beta VDJ combinations and CDR3 sequences used genomic DNA as the template. Through fastp at Q25 and MiXCR, TCRdb rebuilt clones from the public reads, retaining in-frame beta chains. CDR3 protein sequences are deduplicated, and each keeps its most common genes and DNA. Across this sample there are approximately 160,000 distinct CDR3 sequences, with roughly 40% seen only once. About 1.1% of the sample is in the top ten clones. Material for sequencing was sorted CD4+, CD8+, or CD8+CD57+ T cells (not recorded which) from PBMCs. The source of these receptors is a human donor in good health.

The chain has TRBV2 and TRBJ2-3, with D unclear. The V end was cut by 5 bases, the J end by 1 base, with 13 bases between. Germline-derived CDR1 and CDR2 are SNHLY and FYNNEI. The CDR3 extends over 15 amino acids. CDR3 nucleotides: TGTGCCAGCAGTCAACTCCTGGCAGGCACAGATACGCAGTATTTT. As protein: CASSQLLAGTDTQYF.

This clonotype appeared many times. The DNA for the CDR3 is TGTGCCATCAGTTCACCGGGACAGGGGGTTGAGCAGTTCTTC. It codes for CAISSPGQGVEQFF. The rearrangement uses TRBV10-3 and TRBJ2-1; 11 nucleotides align to TRBD1. With 5 bases clipped from V and 9 bases from J, the junction kept 6 bases outside the gene matches. Germline CDR1 ENHRY, CDR2 SYGVKD. The CDR3 consists of 14 residues.

The V call is TRBV15, the J call TRBJ1-2, with 9 bases lining up with TRBD1. CDR1 is LNHNV and CDR2 is YYDKDF in the germline V gene (reference sequence). V lost 6 bases and J lost 7; bases outside the gene matches: 9. This CDR3 is 14 amino acids long. The CDR3 reads CATRDTGGLSGYTF. In nucleotides, the CDR3 is TGTGCCACCAGGGATACAGGGGGCCTTAGTGGCTACACCTTC.